Included here is one TCR beta chain sequence, with context. The data stem from a study of blood T cell repertoires in COVID-19. Across the study: Whether acute or convalescent, the COVID-19 samples came from the United States, Italy and Spain. The analysed material was cDNA or gDNA that came from T cells, B-cell-depleted T cells, or PBMCs.

Germline assignment: CDR1 SGHRS and CDR2 YFSETQ. V lost 0 bases and J lost 5; bases outside the gene matches: 7. The CDR3 spans 15 residues. Authors' processing steps: The authors estimated nucleated cell counts from reference gene primer amplification. Here immunoSEQ multiplex PCR was the method, and the copy in TCRdb shows in-frame clones only, minus some. V and J calls and clone size are those listed in that table; D and trimming were worked out from the DNA. The data contain around 30,000 clones, more than 85% of them singletons. This sequence originates from a man aged 60 to 75 with acute or convalescent COVID-19. Sequenced input: peripheral blood. The rearrangement uses TRBV5-1 and TRBJ2-5; 7 bases fit TRBD2. CDR3 amino acids: CASSLGNSRGETQYF. The CDR3 region has the DNA TGCGCCAGCAGCTTGGGAAATTCGCGGGGGGAGACCCAGTACTTC. Together with reference TRBV5-1 and TRBJ2-5, the CDR3 gives the full variable domain: KAGVTQTPRYLIKTRGQQVTLSCSPISGHRSVSWYQQTPGQGLQFLFEYFSETQRNKGNFPGRFSGRQFSNSRSEMNVSTLELGDSALYLCASSLGNSRGETQYFGPGTRLLVL.